Presented here are 25 T cell receptor beta chains from one specimen sequenced in a study of T-cell reconstitution after alpha-beta-depleted transplantation in children. Unique molecular identifiers were used in preparing the TCRbeta library. Using its own MiXCR run on the PCR reads, TCRdb lists one record per CDR3 protein. The table lists about 500,000 distinct CDR3 sequences, approximately 32% of them singletons, with around 2.3% in the top ten. The sample was PBMCs from the stem cell graft donor, taken from the stem cell graft. These receptors all stem from a human donor who donated a stem cell graft to a child with aplastic anemia.

The V gene is TRBV7-2, the J gene TRBJ2-1, with 9 nucleotides matching TRBD2. Germline V CDR1 and CDR2: SGHTA, FQGNSA. The CDR3 extends over 14 amino acids. J lost 8 bases, V lost 5 bases, and 7 bases had no gene match. Written as DNA, the CDR3 is TGTGCCAGCAGCCGTAGCGGGAGCACGGATGAGCAGTTCTTC. This translates into CASSRSGSTDEQFF.

This clonotype was found a few times. V gene TRBV5-1 combines with J gene TRBJ2-6, with D unresolved. This CDR3 is 17 amino acids long. V dropped 0 bases and J dropped 4 bases, with 14 bases sitting between them. Germline CDR1 is SGHRS and CDR2 is YFSETQ. Here the CDR3 DNA reads TGCGCCAGCAGCTTGGATGCTGCGGCGGCGGGGGCCAACGTCCTGACTTTC. This gives the protein CASSLDAAAAGANVLTF.

This clonotype turned up a few times. J is TRBJ1-2 and V is TRBV29-1; D uncertain. From germline, CDR1 is SQVTM and CDR2 ANQGSEA. V lost 4 bases, J lost 0 bases, and 9 bases lay in between. The CDR3 has 13 residues. DNA for the CDR3: TGCAGCGTTGGAAACCCCACTAACTATGGCTACACCTTC. It codes for CSVGNPTNYGYTF.

This clonotype came up a few times. The CDR3 DNA follows: TGTGCCAGCAGTCTCATGGGACAGAACTATGGCTACACCTTC. Protein: CASSLMGQNYGYTF. V gene TRBV25-1 combines with J gene TRBJ1-2; 7 bases are a match to TRBD1. The CDR3 covers 14 residues. Germline CDR1 reads MGHDK; CDR2 reads SYGVNS. The V gene end was trimmed by 5 bases and the J gene end by 2 bases; junction bases not matched to a gene: 5.

The chain has TRBV11-3 and TRBJ2-5, with D uncertain. The CDR3 has 12 residues. With 5 bases removed from V and 5 bases from J, the gap between germline ends came to 9 bases. The germline V gene encodes CDR1 SGHNT and CDR2 YENEEA. CDR3 in DNA: TGTGCCAGCAGCGGGGATCGGGAGACCCAGTACTTC. Translated: CASSGDRETQYF.

This clonotype was detected only a few times. The chain combines TRBV11-2 with TRBJ2-5; D is undetermined. CDR3 length: 11 residues. The germline gives CDR1 SGHAT, CDR2 FQNNGV. V gave up 1 base and J gave up 6 bases, with 3 bases separating them. This CDR3 reads CASSLVQTQYF. The CDR3 coding sequence is TGTGCCAGCAGCTTAGTCCAGACCCAGTACTTC.

This clonotype has just a few counts. The chain employs TRBV7-8 and TRBJ2-7, with TRBD2 identical over 10 bases. CDR3 length equals 15 residues. Per germline, CDR1 SGHVS and CDR2 FQNEAQ. Trimming took 5 bases from V and 0 from J; bases not matched to a gene: 4. The CDR3 is CASSIGLAVSYEQYF. The CDR3 nucleotides are TGTGCCAGCAGCATCGGACTAGCGGTCTCCTACGAGCAGTACTTC. Using reference TRBV7-8 and TRBJ2-7 for the parts outside the CDR3, the full variable domain is GAGVSQSPRYKVAKRGQDVALRCDPISGHVSLFWYQQALGQGPEFLTYFQNEAQLDKSGLPSDRFFAERPEGSVSTLKIQRTQQEDSAVYLCASSIGLAVSYEQYFGPGTRLTVT.

The chain couples TRBV5-1 to TRBJ1-3, with 8 bases aligning to TRBD1. The CDR3 has 15 residues. J lost 4 bases, V lost 3 bases, and 6 bases had no gene match. Per germline, CDR1 SGHRS and CDR2 YFSETQ. CDR3 in amino acids: CASSYDRGAGNTIYF. The CDR3 DNA sequence: TGCGCCAGCAGCTATGACAGGGGAGCCGGAAACACCATATATTTT.

This clonotype was detected ten times or more. The CDR3, as DNA: TGCAGCGTTGCGGGACAGCGCAATCAGCCCCAGCATTTT. Its translation is CSVAGQRNQPQHF. The rearrangement uses TRBV29-1 and TRBJ1-5; TRBD1 matches at 7 bases. V shed 4 bases, J shed 2 bases, and the junction held 2 bases outside the gene matches. In germline, CDR1 is SQVTM, CDR2 ANQGSEA. This CDR3 is 13 amino acids long.

This clonotype was observed a single time. The CDR3 coding sequence is TGTGCCAGCAGCCTTTCAGGGGTGGCTGGAAACACCATATATTTT. This codes for CASSLSGVAGNTIYF. The chain couples TRBV11-2 to TRBJ1-3, with TRBD1 as a possible D gene (6 bases). V lost 5 bases to trimming and J lost 2 bases, with 13 bases between them. This CDR3 is 15 amino acids long. CDR1 is SGHAT, CDR2 FQNNGV, per germline. Based on the CDR3 plus reference TRBV11-2 and TRBJ1-3, the full variable domain is EAGVAQSPRYKIIEKRQSVAFWCNPISGHATLYWYQQILGQGPKLLIQFQNNGVVDDSQLPKDRFSAERLKGVDSTLKIQPAKLEDSAVYLCASSLSGVAGNTIYFGEGSWLTVV.

On this clonotype itself: Just one base apart from a much larger clone, this may be a read error. The rearrangement joins TRBV7-6 to TRBJ1-1, with a weak D call TRBD1 (6 bases). V was shortened by 6 bases and J by 0 bases, with 8 bases between the two germline ends. The CDR3 covers 13 residues. CDR1 is SGHVS, CDR2 FNYEAQ, per germline. CDR3 loop: CASRPGVNTEAFF. The CDR3 bases are TGTGCCAGCAGGCCAGGGGTGAACACTGAAGCTTTCTTT.

V and J are TRBV6-5 and TRBJ1-1, with D perhaps TRBD1 (5 bases). V was cut by 3 bases and J by 3 bases, with 20 bases left in between. The CDR3 covers 17 residues. CDR1 is MNHEY and CDR2 is SVGAGI in the germline V gene. The CDR3 region is CASSYFMAGNRDTEAFF. The CDR3 region has the DNA TGTGCCAGCAGTTATTTTATGGCAGGGAATCGGGACACTGAAGCTTTCTTT.

The table lists this clonotype with a few counts. The rearrangement links TRBV30 to TRBJ2-7; the D is unclear. V gave up 1 base and J gave up 3 bases, with 10 bases separating them. The CDR3 contains 13 residues. Looked up from germline, CDR1 is GTSNPN and CDR2 is SVGIG (reference sequence). This CDR3 reads CAWSAGSGYEQYF. CDR3 DNA: TGTGCCTGGAGTGCAGGTAGTGGCTACGAGCAGTACTTC.

This clonotype was found a few times. The genes are TRBV20-1 and TRBJ1-1; no clear D. V lost 5 bases to trimming and J lost 0 bases, with 16 bases between them. This CDR3 comprises 15 residues. Germline-derived CDR1 and CDR2 are DFQATT and SNEGSKA (reference sequence). The CDR3 here is CSAPHGRILNTEAFF. In DNA, the CDR3 is TGCAGTGCTCCGCACGGACGGATCCTGAACACTGAAGCTTTCTTT.

The chain employs TRBV6-4 and TRBJ2-7, with no clear D. The CDR3 loop spans 15 amino acids. Trimming pared 6 bases from V and 0 bases from J, leaving 15 bases between. In germline, CDR1 is MRHNA, CDR2 SNTAGT. The CDR3 here is CASSDHSPCSYEQYV. CDR3 sequence (DNA): TGTGCCAGCAGCGACCATTCCCCTTGCTCCTACGAGCAGTACGTC.

This rearrangement joins TRBV7-2 to TRBJ1-2; maybe TRBD1 (5 bases). Germline V gene data show CDR1 as SGHTA and CDR2 as FQGNSA. CDR3 length: 16 amino acids. Trimming left V 5 bases short and J 0 bases short, with 16 bases between. CDR3 bases: TGTGCCAGCAGCCCGGAGGTGGGGCGAGCTAACTATGGCTACACCTTC. Translation gives CASSPEVGRANYGYTF.

The chain uses TRBV7-2 and TRBJ2-5; 8 bases match TRBD1. Per the germline V gene, CDR1 is SGHTA and CDR2 is FQGNSA. This CDR3 has 13 residues. Losses at the gene ends were 6 bases for V and 3 bases for J; bases not matched to a gene: 3. The CDR3: CASRKTGEETQYF. CDR3 bases: TGTGCCAGCAGAAAGACAGGGGAAGAGACCCAGTACTTC. The full variable domain, with the rest looked up from reference TRBV7-2 and TRBJ2-5, is GAGVSQSPSNKVTEKGKDVELRCDPISGHTALYWYRQSLGQGLEFLIYFQGNSAPDKSGLPSDRFSAERTGGSVSTLTIQRTQQEDSAVYLCASRKTGEETQYFGPGTRLLVL.

V and J are TRBV28 and TRBJ1-6; D is undetermined. Germline V CDR1 and CDR2: MDHEN, SYDVKM. V lost 7 bases, J lost 2 bases, and 9 bases lay in between. There are 14 residues in the CDR3. The CDR3 here is CASKTSTYNSPLHF. Here the CDR3 DNA reads TGTGCCAGCAAAACCAGCACCTATAATTCACCCCTCCACTTT.

This clonotype was observed a handful of times. V and J are TRBV6-2 or TRBV6-3 and TRBJ2-1; 10 bases map to TRBD2. Germline trimming cut 5 bases from V and 10 bases from J; bases unmatched to any gene: 14. This CDR3 contains 16 residues. Germline V gives CDR1 MNHEY, CDR2 SVGEGT. The CDR3, as DNA: TGTGCCAGCAGTGCTGCCCTGGGACTAGCGATCAACGAGCAGTTCTTC. Amino acids: CASSAALGLAINEQFF.

This clonotype was counted only a few times. The gene calls are TRBV27 and TRBJ2-2, with 7 bases fitting TRBD1. CDR3 length: 13 amino acids. The V gene's germline CDR1 is MNHEY and CDR2 SMNVEV (reference sequence). J was trimmed by 6 bases and V by 6 bases; bases with no gene match: 4. The CDR3 protein is CASRRDRAGELFF. CDR3 DNA: TGTGCCAGCAGGCGAGACAGGGCCGGGGAGCTGTTTTTT.

This clonotype was detected a few times. The chain has TRBV7-9 and TRBJ2-2; D uncertain. Germline V gene lookup returns CDR1 SEHNR and CDR2 FQNEAQ (reference sequence). There are 14 residues in the CDR3. The V gene lost 6 bases and the J gene lost 6 bases, with 14 bases spanning the gap. The CDR3 reads CASRPQGRPGELFF. The CDR3 coding sequence is TGTGCCAGCAGACCTCAAGGAAGGCCCGGGGAGCTGTTTTTT.

The chain uses TRBV20-1 and TRBJ2-4; D possibly corresponds to TRBD2 (6 bases). CDR3 size: 16 residues. Trimming shortened V by 0 bases and J by 3 bases, and 15 bases separated the two germline ends. Germline-derived CDR1 and CDR2 are DFQATT and SNEGSKA (reference sequence). The CDR3 sequence is CSARDLRGLGKNIQYF. In DNA form, the CDR3 reads TGCAGTGCTAGAGATCTTCGGGGGTTGGGCAAAAACATTCAGTACTTC.

This clonotype was seen a handful of times. V gene TRBV12-3 or TRBV12-4 combines with J gene TRBJ1-5, with D perhaps TRBD1 (5 bases). With 1 base removed from V and 0 bases from J, the gap between germline ends came to 10 bases. The CDR3 runs to 16 residues. CDR3 protein: CASSLGQLYSNQPQHF. The CDR3 DNA reads TGTGCCAGCAGTTTAGGACAGCTCTATAGCAATCAGCCCCAGCATTTT.

J is TRBJ2-5 and V is TRBV5-1; 7 nucleotides match TRBD1. The CDR3 runs to 15 residues. V dropped 0 bases and J dropped 0; count of bases not matched to a gene: 2. Looked up from germline, CDR1 is SGHRS and CDR2 is YFSETQ. CDR3 region: CASSLGGTDQETQYF. The CDR3 region has the DNA TGCGCCAGCAGCTTGGGGGGGACAGACCAAGAGACCCAGTACTTC.

The sample holds a few counts of this clonotype. This chain links TRBV10-3 with TRBJ1-1; D is undetermined. CDR1 and CDR2 (germline): ENHRY, SYGVKD. The ends were cut back, 0 bases at V and 6 bases at J, with 11 bases in the middle. The CDR3 has 14 amino acids. CDR3 amino acids: CAISESAEKAEAFF. CDR3 bases: TGTGCCATCAGTGAGTCTGCGGAGAAGGCTGAAGCTTTCTTT.